The 21 T cell receptor beta chains reported below all come from one sample, sequenced in a study of cytomegalovirus exposure and HLA in healthy donors. PCR employed 60 Vbeta and 13 Jbeta primers. Sequencing was performed with immunoSEQ multiplex PCR; in TCRdb, only in-frame clones are kept and a portion is missing. This table holds roughly 150,000 clones, 79% found once. The specimen was PBMCs. The receptor set was obtained from a man aged 35-49 years in good health and CMV-seropositive.

The chain is built from TRBV2 and TRBJ2-5; 7 bases are shared with TRBD1. The CDR3 contains 14 residues. The J segment lost 5 bases and the V segment lost 2 bases, leaving 5 bases of the junction unmatched. Germline lookup yields CDR1 SNHLY and CDR2 FYNNEI. DNA of the CDR3: TGTGCCAGCAGTGAACTGGGACAGTGGGAGACCCAGTACTTC. Residues: CASSELGQWETQYF.

The rearrangement joins TRBV4-1 to TRBJ2-5, with TRBD2 matching 8 bases. The last part of the DNA fits TRBJ2-7 better; the J call may be wrong. The CDR3 is made up of 14 amino acids. Germline loops: CDR1 MGHRA, CDR2 YSYEKL. The CDR3 sequence: CASSQGAGVYEQYF. The CDR3 DNA reads as TGCGCCAGCAGCCAAGGAGCGGGAGTCTACGAGCAGTACTTC.

The chain has TRBV9 and TRBJ2-2; D is unresolved. V lost 1 base and J lost 5, with 12 bases in between. The CDR3 covers 15 residues. CDR1 is SGDLS and CDR2 is YYNGEE in the germline V gene. CDR3 in amino acids: CASSVSGPRTGELFF. CDR3 sequence (DNA): TGTGCCAGCAGCGTAAGTGGGCCAAGAACCGGGGAGCTGTTTTTT. Drawing the rest from reference TRBV9 and TRBJ2-2, the complete variable domain is DSGVTQTPKHLITATGQRVTLRCSPRSGDLSVYWYQQSLDQGLQFLIQYYNGEERAKGNILERFSAQQFPDLHSELNLSSLELGDSALYFCASSVSGPRTGELFFGEGSRLTVL.

V gene TRBV27 combines with J gene TRBJ2-2, with D possibly being TRBD2 (6 bases). Trimming stripped 3 bases from V and 3 bases from J, with 8 bases between. The germline CDR1 and CDR2 sequences are MNHEY and SMNVEV (reference sequence). The CDR3 length is 14 residues. The CDR3 DNA follows: TGTGCCAGCAGTTTCTGGAGGGACACCGGGGAGCTGTTTTTT. Its protein product is CASSFWRDTGELFF.

The chain employs TRBV10-1 and TRBJ1-6, with D maybe TRBD1 (6 bases). The CDR3 is made up of 14 amino acids. V lost 1 base and J lost 12, with 13 bases in between. Germline CDR1 and CDR2: WNHNN and SYGVQD (reference sequence). Written as DNA, the CDR3 is TGCGCCAGCAGTGAGTTGCGGGGGCTGGGACCCCTCCACTTT. Protein: CASSELRGLGPLHF.

This chain links TRBV11-2 with TRBJ1-3, with a possible D match to TRBD1 (5 bases). This CDR3 region has 15 residues. Trimming took 4 bases from V and 0 from J, leaving 10 bases between them. Per the germline V gene, CDR1 is SGHAT and CDR2 is FQNNGV. CDR3 bases: TGTGCCAGCAGCTCCCAGGGTCTCTCTGGAAACACCATATATTTT. Its translation is CASSSQGLSGNTIYF.

This clone was seen once. The chain links TRBV18 to TRBJ1-3; no clear D gene. The germline CDR1 and CDR2 sequences are KGHSH and LQKENI. Trimming removed 5 bases at V and 0 bases at J, with 8 bases between. CDR3 length equals 14 residues. The DNA for the CDR3 is TGTGCCAGCTCAAAGGGAGACTCTGGAAACACCATATATTTT. It specifies CASSKGDSGNTIYF.

The CDR3 spells CAISALAGAGKDTQYF. Written as DNA, the CDR3 is TGTGCCATCAGTGCCTTAGCGGGAGCGGGGAAAGATACGCAGTATTTT. The rearrangement links TRBV10-3 to TRBJ2-3; TRBD2 agrees at 9 bases. Germline V gene data show CDR1 as ENHRY and CDR2 as SYGVKD. The CDR3 contains 16 residues. V shed 4 bases, J shed 5 bases, and the junction held 10 bases outside the gene matches.

The chain links TRBV5-1 to TRBJ2-7, with 12 nucleotides matching TRBD1. Germline values: CDR1 SGHRS, CDR2 YFSETQ. Germline trimming cut 4 bases from V and 4 bases from J; bases unmatched to any gene: 12. This CDR3 contains 17 residues. The CDR3 nucleotides read TGCGCCAGCAGCGGGGGGACAGGGGGCGGTTTGGCTTACGAGCAGTACTTC. This encodes CASSGGTGGGLAYEQYF.

This clone is categorized as large (0.1 to 1%). V and J are TRBV6-1 and TRBJ1-2, with TRBD1 as a possible D gene (5 bases). V dropped 6 bases and J dropped 4 bases, with 15 bases sitting between them. The CDR3 extends over 14 amino acids. Per the germline V gene, CDR1 is MNHNS and CDR2 is SASEGT. CDR3 region: CASRATGIPYGYTF. In DNA, the CDR3 is TGTGCCAGCAGGGCAACAGGAATTCCCTATGGCTACACCTTC.

V usage is TRBV4-1 and J usage is TRBJ2-1, with 7 bases identical to TRBD2. J gave up 3 bases and V 0 bases, and 8 bases lay outside the gene matches. The CDR3 is made up of 17 amino acids. Germline CDR1 MGHRA, CDR2 YSYEKL. CDR3 nucleotides: TGCGCCAGCAGCCAAGATCCCCCTAGCGGAGTCTACAATGAGCAGTTCTTC. This encodes CASSQDPPSGVYNEQFF.

The J gene is TRBJ1-5, the V gene TRBV6-5, with D possibly matching TRBD1 (5 bases). CDR1 and CDR2 from the germline V gene are MNHEY and SVGAGI. This CDR3 has 14 amino acids. V dropped 0 bases and J dropped 5 bases, with 8 bases sitting between them. CDR3 loop: CASSYSGGDQPQHF. Here the CDR3 DNA reads TGTGCCAGCAGTTACTCGGGGGGGGATCAGCCCCAGCATTTT.

This clone was counted a few times. The genes are TRBV14 and TRBJ1-1; D gene unclear. V was cut by 4 bases and J by 1 base, with 13 bases left in between. The CDR3 spans 15 residues. The germline gives CDR1 SGHDN, CDR2 FVKESK. CDR3 residues: CASSLPGTPNTEAFF. The CDR3 nucleotides are TGTGCCAGCAGCCTACCGGGAACTCCGAACACTGAAGCTTTCTTT.

Worth noting for this clone: Other nucleotide sequences from this sample produce the same CDR3. V is TRBV5-1 and J is TRBJ2-2, with D uncertain. From germline, CDR1 is SGHRS and CDR2 YFSETQ. V lost 0 bases and J lost 2, with 5 bases in between. CDR3 size: 14 residues. The CDR3 DNA reads as TGCGCCAGCAGCTTGGCCCTAAACACCGGGGAGCTGTTTTTT. Encoded protein: CASSLALNTGELFF.

V gene TRBV7-2 combines with J gene TRBJ1-5, with D unresolved. This CDR3 region has 13 residues. Germline V CDR1 and CDR2: SGHTA, FQGNSA. Trimming removed 1 base from V and 6 bases from J, with 7 bases in between. The CDR3 loop reads CASSLVQAQPQHF. CDR3 coding DNA: TGTGCCAGCAGCTTAGTCCAGGCTCAGCCCCAGCATTTT.

The V call is TRBV19, the J call TRBJ1-5; D is uncertain. CDR1 and CDR2 from the germline V gene are LNHDA and SQIVND (reference sequence). V lost 2 bases, J lost 3 bases, and 5 bases lay in between. CDR3 length: 13 amino acids. This CDR3 is CASSIQYNQPQHF. Here the CDR3 DNA reads TGTGCCAGTAGTATACAGTACAATCAGCCCCAGCATTTT.

V and J are TRBV5-4 and TRBJ1-1; D is undetermined. The CDR3 extends over 15 amino acids. Germline V gene data show CDR1 as SGHNT and CDR2 as YYREEE (reference sequence). V was clipped by 3 bases and J by 1 base, with 13 bases between them. CDR3: CASSSRVSWNTEAFF. In nucleotides, the CDR3 is TGTGCCAGCAGCTCACGGGTCTCATGGAACACTGAAGCTTTCTTT.

V usage is TRBV6-1 and J usage is TRBJ1-5, with D possibly matching TRBD1 (5 bases). V was trimmed by 4 bases and J by 2 bases, leaving 6 bases between them. Germline CDR1 and CDR2: MNHNS and SASEGT. The CDR3 consists of 13 residues. The CDR3, as DNA: TGTGCCAGCAGTGTACAGGGCAATCAGCCCCAGCATTTT. This translates into CASSVQGNQPQHF.

Written as DNA, the CDR3 is TGTGCCAGTAGACAAACAGGGTTTAATTCACCCCTCCACTTT. This gives the protein CASRQTGFNSPLHF. The chain carries TRBV19 and TRBJ1-6; the D gene is possibly TRBD1 (6 bases). The germline V and J ends were trimmed by 6 bases and 6 bases, with 12 bases remaining between them. CDR1 and CDR2 from the germline V gene are LNHDA and SQIVND (reference sequence). This CDR3 contains 14 residues.

The rearrangement joins TRBV7-9 to TRBJ2-2, with D possibly being TRBD1 (5 bases). The ends were cut back, 5 bases at V and 5 bases at J, with 15 bases in the middle. Germline CDR1 SEHNR, CDR2 FQNEAQ (reference sequence). The length of the CDR3 is 15 residues. The CDR3 nucleotides are TGTGCCAGCAGCCTTCGTGACAGCACGACCGGGGAGCTGTTTTTT. Its translation: CASSLRDSTTGELFF.

This clone was picked up a small number of times. V is TRBV6-6 and J is TRBJ1-5; maybe TRBD1 (6 bases). Trimming left V 10 bases short and J 6 bases short, with 25 bases between. Germline lookup yields CDR1 MNHNY and CDR2 SVGAGI (reference sequence). The CDR3 loop spans 16 amino acids. For the CDR3, the DNA is TGTGCCACGTTTACCTCGACAGGTTCAATTATTCAGCCCCAGCATTTT. Translation: CATFTSTGSIIQPQHF.